This TCR beta chain was recovered during a study of blood T cell repertoires in COVID-19. The wider study: T cells, B-cell-depleted T cells, or PBMCs provided the cDNA or gDNA that served as material.

This CDR3 contains 14 residues. In germline, CDR1 is MDHEN, CDR2 SYDVKM. V gave up 1 base and J gave up 0 bases, with 4 bases separating them. In the original processing: The assay estimated nucleated cells by amplifying reference gene primers. Produced via immunoSEQ multiplex PCR; TCRdb's table is partial and in-frame only. That table is the source of V, J and clone size, and D and trimming were worked out from the DNA. Altogether hundreds of thousands of clones are present, around nine tenths being singletons, with the ten largest covering roughly 10%. V usage is TRBV28 and J usage is TRBJ1-5; D is undetermined. The sequenced sample consisted of peripheral blood. This receptor was obtained from a woman in her seventies with COVID-19, enrolled during active disease. CDR3 DNA sequence: TGTGCCAGCAGTTTATACGGTAGCAATCAGCCCCAGCATTTT. This gives the protein CASSLYGSNQPQHF.